The 7 T cell receptor beta chains listed next were all sequenced from one sample in a study of human T cells and chemical hapten exposure. A single record per CDR3 protein comes from TCRdb applying MiXCR to the RACE reads. The sample has approximately 110,000 distinct CDR3 sequences; 9.2% are singletons. As to time point: patch test 2, 6 weeks after DPC sensitization. As for treatment: therapeutic diphenylcyclopropenone sensitization with weekly scalp DPC. Sequenced here: whole blood, sampled in connection with sensitization to the hapten diphenylcyclopropenone (DPC). All receptors derive from a middle-aged woman with alopecia areata. Some clones in this sample may be carry-over from other donors' samples.

As concerns this clonotype: Possible read error: a much larger clone is one base away. The chain has TRBV11-2 and TRBJ1-4; 7 bases align to TRBD1. CDR3 length equals 16 residues. V lost 2 bases and J lost 0; bases outside the gene matches: 3. Germline V gene lookup returns CDR1 SGHAT and CDR2 FQNNGV. CDR3 in amino acids: CASSLTGETTNEKLFF. CDR3 nucleotide sequence: TGTGCCAGCAGCTTAACAGGGGAAACAACTAATGAAAAACTGTTTTTT.

In this sample, this clonotype turned up many times. The chain links TRBV29-1 to TRBJ1-2; 9 bases line up with TRBD1. With V trimmed by 7 bases and J by 3 bases, 6 bases remained unmatched. Germline values: CDR1 SQVTM, CDR2 ANQGSEA. The CDR3 runs to 13 residues. CDR3 region: CSGRDRADYGYTF. The DNA for the CDR3 is TGCAGCGGGAGGGACAGGGCGGACTATGGCTACACCTTC.

Comments on this clonotype: A single base separates this from a much larger clone, so it may be a read error. This rearrangement joins TRBV3-1 to TRBJ2-2, with D unclear. CDR1 is LGHDT, CDR2 YNNKEL, per germline (reference sequence). CDR3 length: 13 amino acids. The ends were cut back, 1 base at V and 3 bases at J, with 3 bases in the middle. CDR3 loop: CASSQGDTGELFF. CDR3 nucleotides: TGTGCCAGCAGCCAAGGGGACACCGGGGAGCTGTTTTTT. The full variable domain, completed using reference TRBV3-1 and TRBJ2-2, is DTAVSQTPKYLVTQMGNDKSIKCEQNLGHDTMYWYKQDSKKFLKIMFSYNNKELIINETVPNRFSPKSPDKAHLNLHINSLELGDSAVYFCASSQGDTGELFFGEGSRLTVL.

This clonotype was seen at least ten times. This chain joins TRBV5-1 and TRBJ2-3; 10 bases agree with TRBD1. The CDR3 sequence is 15 residues long. Germline-derived CDR1 and CDR2 are SGHRS and YFSETQ. V dropped 4 bases and J dropped 3; count of bases not matched to a gene: 5. The chain's CDR3 is CASSPRQGATDTQYF. In DNA form, the CDR3 reads TGCGCCAGCAGCCCGCGACAGGGGGCTACAGATACGCAGTATTTT.

This chain connects TRBV5-1 to TRBJ2-7; TRBD1 or TRBD2 may be the D gene (5 bases each). With 0 bases removed from V and 0 bases from J, the gap between germline ends came to 19 bases. Germline V gives CDR1 SGHRS, CDR2 YFSETQ. The CDR3 contains 18 residues. The CDR3 protein is CASSLGLDRDASSYEQYF. The CDR3 DNA reads as TGCGCCAGCAGCTTGGGATTGGACCGGGACGCGAGCTCCTACGAGCAGTACTTC.

On this clonotype itself: The germline gene is not matched at one end of the junction; a read error may be the cause. The V call is TRBV7-7, the J call TRBJ2-5, with 7 nucleotides matching TRBD2. The CDR3 loop spans 13 amino acids. Germline CDR1 SSHAT, CDR2 FNYEAQ (reference sequence). Written as DNA, the CDR3 is TGTGCTAGCAGCTTCGCGGGGGACGAGACCCAGTACTTC. It is translated as CASSFAGDETQYF.

In its sample, this clonotype was seen many times. The rearrangement links TRBV29-1 to TRBJ1-5; 8 nucleotides agree with TRBD1. Trimming cost V 7 bases and J 1 base; bases outside gene matches: 9. The V gene's germline CDR1 is SQVTM and CDR2 ANQGSEA. This CDR3 comprises 15 residues. The CDR3: CSAISDRESNQPQHF. The CDR3 DNA is TGCAGCGCAATATCGGACAGGGAAAGCAATCAGCCCCAGCATTTT.